These 21 T cell receptor beta chains came from one sample sequenced in a study of early T cells in non-severe SARS-CoV-2 infection. MiXCR was run by TCRdb on the 5' RACE reads, yielding one entry per CDR3 protein. The sample has roughly 83,000 distinct CDR3 sequences; roughly 12% are singletons. The sequencing here drew on whole blood, taken at baseline. The receptors stem from an adult who was a healthcare worker with PCR-confirmed SARS-CoV-2 infection or an uninfected control (not recorded which).

The table lists this clonotype with many counts. The J gene is TRBJ2-7, the V gene TRBV5-5; TRBD2 is a possible D gene (6 bases). Trimming shortened V by 0 bases and J by 6 bases, and 10 bases separated the two germline ends. CDR3 length equals 13 residues. In germline, CDR1 is SGHKS, CDR2 YYEKEE (reference sequence). CDR3 region: CASSLEGTPEQYF. CDR3 in DNA: TGTGCCAGCAGCTTGGAGGGGACTCCCGAGCAGTACTTC.

This chain joins TRBV5-1 and TRBJ2-7, with 9 bases that match TRBD1. This CDR3 contains 14 residues. Germline lookup yields CDR1 SGHRS and CDR2 YFSETQ. Trimming at V came to 0 bases and at J to 12 bases, leaving 10 bases not matched to a gene. The DNA of the CDR3 is TGCGCCAGCAGCTTGGCCGGACAGGGGATCTCAGCGTACTTC. Its translation: CASSLAGQGISAYF.

The chain uses TRBV6-5 and TRBJ1-5, with 8 bases that match TRBD1. The CDR3 runs to 15 residues. CDR1 and CDR2 (germline): MNHEY, SVGAGI. The ends lost 5 bases at V and 3 bases at J; junction bases unmatched: 6. The CDR3 reads CASSRQGAINQPQHF. The CDR3 bases are TGTGCCAGCAGTCGTCAGGGGGCAATCAATCAGCCCCAGCATTTT.

The chain has TRBV5-6 and TRBJ2-3; D is unresolved. Deletions cut 0 bases from V and 2 bases from J, with 7 bases between. This CDR3 has 14 amino acids. The germline V gene encodes CDR1 SGHDT and CDR2 YYEEEE. CDR3 amino acids: CASSLDSYTDTQYF. Written as DNA, the CDR3 is TGTGCCAGCAGCTTGGACTCCTACACAGATACGCAGTATTTT.

The V call is TRBV19, the J call TRBJ1-5, with a tentative D call TRBD1 (6 bases). The CDR3 has 17 residues. CDR1 and CDR2 (germline): LNHDA, SQIVND (reference sequence). Trimming pared 9 bases from V and 0 bases from J, leaving 21 bases between. The CDR3 nucleotides are TGTGCCAGCAGTTACAGGGAGGGGATCTTTAGCAATCAGCCCCAGCATTTT. Protein: CASSYREGIFSNQPQHF.

This clonotype has more than one count but fewer than ten. The chain uses TRBV9 and TRBJ2-5, with D hard to call. The CDR3 runs to 14 residues. Germline V gene sequence: CDR1 SGDLS, CDR2 YYNGEE. V was cut by 3 bases and J by 5 bases, with 14 bases left in between. CDR3 coding DNA: TGTGCCAGCAGCGCCGACGCGTTATGGGAGACCCAGTACTTC. Protein product: CASSADALWETQYF.

The sample holds a few counts of this clonotype. The J gene is TRBJ1-1, the V gene TRBV20-1; 7 bases align to TRBD1. The CDR3 extends over 15 amino acids. V shed 5 bases and J 0 bases; nucleotides not matched to a gene: 9. The V gene's germline CDR1 is DFQATT and CDR2 SNEGSKA (reference sequence). The CDR3 region has the DNA TGCAGTGCTGCCCCGACAGGGAAGGTGAACACTGAAGCTTTCTTT. Protein sequence: CSAAPTGKVNTEAFF.

This chain links TRBV12-3 or TRBV12-4 with TRBJ2-2, with TRBD2 identical over 12 bases. The CDR3 spans 17 residues. V trimming: 6 bases; J trimming: 7 bases; junction bases outside the gene matches: 12. Written as DNA, the CDR3 is TGTGCCAGCAGAAAGCAGAGACTAGCGGGAGATAACGGGGAGCTGTTTTTT. This encodes CASRKQRLAGDNGELFF.

CDR3 sequence (DNA): TGCAGCGCTAGACAGGGGGACAAAAACATTCAGTACTTC. The encoded protein is CSARQGDKNIQYF. V is TRBV29-1 and J is TRBJ2-4; 9 nucleotides line up with TRBD1. Germline-derived CDR1 and CDR2 are SQVTM and ANQGSEA. Trimming removed 7 bases from V and 3 bases from J; junction bases left unmatched: 4. The CDR3 extends over 13 amino acids.

The V and J genes are TRBV7-3 and TRBJ1-1; TRBD1 matches 8 bases. J gave up 0 bases and V 2 bases, and 2 bases lay outside the gene matches. From germline, CDR1 is SGHTA and CDR2 FQGTGA. The CDR3 spans 15 residues. CDR3 residues: CASSLGDRLNTEAFF. The DNA for the CDR3 is TGTGCCAGCAGCTTAGGGGACAGGTTGAACACTGAAGCTTTCTTT. The variable domain in full, with the rest retrieved from reference TRBV7-3 and TRBJ1-1, is GAGVSQTPSNKVTEKGKYVELRCDPISGHTALYWYRQSLGQGPEFLIYFQGTGAADDSGLPNDRFFAVRPEGSVSTLKIQRTERGDSAVYLCASSLGDRLNTEAFFGQGTRLTVV.

This clonotype was seen more than once but under ten times. The chain employs TRBV2 and TRBJ1-1; no clear D gene. The CDR3 is 15 residues long. The germline V and J ends were trimmed by 7 bases and 0 bases, with 15 bases remaining between them. CDR1 and CDR2 from the germline V gene are SNHLY and FYNNEI. Here the CDR3 DNA reads TGTGCCAGCACCGGACTCCCTTTAATGAACACTGAAGCTTTCTTT. This gives the protein CASTGLPLMNTEAFF.

This clonotype showed up many times. The chain joins TRBV12-3 or TRBV12-4 to TRBJ2-5, with 9 bases lining up with TRBD1. Germline trimming cut 5 bases from V and 7 bases from J; bases unmatched to any gene: 8. The CDR3 totals 14 residues. The DNA of the CDR3 is TGTGCCAGCAGTCCGGACAGGGGTCGGGGGACCCAGTACTTC. Its protein product is CASSPDRGRGTQYF.

The chain links TRBV9 to TRBJ2-2; D gene uncertain. This CDR3 has 14 residues. The germline V gene encodes CDR1 SGDLS and CDR2 YYNGEE. Trimming stripped 0 bases from V and 1 base from J, with 4 bases between. The CDR3 bases are TGTGCCAGCAGCGTAGTAGAGAACACCGGGGAGCTGTTTTTT. Translation gives CASSVVENTGELFF.

The rearrangement uses TRBV7-3 and TRBJ2-5; D is uncertain. Per germline, CDR1 SGHTA and CDR2 FQGTGA. Trimming left V 1 base short and J 7 bases short, with 4 bases between. The CDR3 consists of 11 residues. The CDR3 is CASSLKGTQYF. CDR3 DNA: TGTGCCAGCAGCTTAAAAGGGACCCAGTACTTC.

This clonotype was counted between two and nine times. This rearrangement joins TRBV30 to TRBJ2-1; TRBD2 aligns across 9 bases. This CDR3 has 15 amino acids. J was trimmed by 10 bases and V by 2 bases; bases with no gene match: 12. Germline lookup yields CDR1 GTSNPN and CDR2 SVGIG (reference sequence). The CDR3 DNA reads TGTGCCTGGAGTTGGGATAGCGGGAGACTCAGGGAGCAGTTCTTC. This codes for CAWSWDSGRLREQFF.

This clonotype was counted at least ten times. The chain recombines TRBV6-6 with TRBJ2-6; TRBD1 agrees at 10 bases. Trimming cost V 5 bases and J 0 bases; bases outside gene matches: 4. Germline CDR1 and CDR2: MNHNY and SVGAGI (reference sequence). This CDR3 has 17 residues. The CDR3 DNA sequence: TGTGCCAGCAGTACGGGACAGGGGAGCTCTGGGGCCAACGTCCTGACTTTC. It encodes CASSTGQGSSGANVLTF.

A word on this clonotype: At one boundary the junction diverges from the germline segment, which might be a read error. The V call is TRBV18, the J call TRBJ1-2; TRBD1 agrees at 9 bases. Germline V CDR1 and CDR2: KGHSH, LQKENI. This CDR3 region has 15 residues. The CDR3 loop reads CVSSPGTGKVYGYTF. The CDR3 region has the DNA TGTGTCAGCTCACCCGGGACAGGGAAAGTCTATGGCTACACCTTC. The full variable domain, in which reference TRBV18 and TRBJ1-2 provide the parts outside the CDR3, is NAGVMQNPRHLVRRRGQEARLRCSPMKGHSHVYWYRQLPEEGLKFMVYLQKENIIDESGMPKERFSAEFPKEGPSILRIQQVVRGDSAAYFCVSSPGTGKVYGYTFGSGTRLTVV.

In its sample, this clonotype was seen a few times. The chain employs TRBV12-3 or TRBV12-4 and TRBJ1-2; D is unclear. CDR3 length equals 14 residues. V was cut by 3 bases and J by 3 bases, with 11 bases left in between. The CDR3 protein is CASSFVPSDYGYTF. The CDR3 coding sequence is TGTGCCAGCAGTTTTGTGCCGAGTGACTATGGCTACACCTTC.

The chain has TRBV7-6 and TRBJ2-1, with TRBD2 identical over 7 bases. The CDR3 runs to 17 residues. Germline loops: CDR1 SGHVS, CDR2 FNYEAQ. The trim removed 3 bases at V and 3 bases at J, leaving 11 bases unmatched. CDR3 bases: TGTGCCAGCAGCTTTAGACTCGGCGGGGGATTCTACAATGAGCAGTTCTTC. Amino acids: CASSFRLGGGFYNEQFF.

This clonotype has only a few counts. The V call is TRBV27, the J call TRBJ1-2, with 9 bases that match TRBD1. CDR1 and CDR2 (germline): MNHEY, SMNVEV (reference sequence). With 5 bases clipped from V and 5 bases from J, the junction kept 6 bases outside the gene matches. CDR3 length: 14 residues. The CDR3 protein is CASSRTGAGYGYTF. The CDR3 nucleotides are TGTGCCAGCAGTAGGACAGGGGCGGGTTATGGCTACACCTTC.

This clonotype has at least ten counts. V gene TRBV29-1 combines with J gene TRBJ1-2, with TRBD1 matching over 10 bases. The CDR3 is made up of 13 amino acids. V lost 7 bases to trimming and J lost 2 bases; unmatched junction nucleotides: 4. Germline-derived CDR1 and CDR2 are SQVTM and ANQGSEA. CDR3 loop: CSARQGANYGYTF. Here the CDR3 DNA reads TGCAGCGCCCGACAGGGGGCGAACTATGGCTACACCTTC.